The 4 T cell receptor beta chains in this list originate from one sample, sequenced in a study of cytomegalovirus exposure and HLA in healthy donors. The PCR employed 60 Vbeta primers together with 13 Jbeta primers. Produced via immunoSEQ multiplex PCR; TCRdb's table is partial and in-frame only. This table has approximately 100,000 clones, 70% to 80% appearing once. The sample was PBMCs. These receptor sequences come from a female donor in good health and CMV-seronegative.

Within the sample, this clone is medium-sized. The rearrangement uses TRBV7-8 and TRBJ1-4, with D unclear. The CDR3 consists of 15 residues. Trimming stripped 2 bases from V and 6 bases from J, with 13 bases between. In germline, CDR1 is SGHVS, CDR2 FQNEAQ. The CDR3 DNA reads as TGTGCCAGCAGCTTAAGTAACGGAGGTCATGAAAAACTGTTTTTT. Amino acid sequence: CASSLSNGGHEKLFF.

CDR3 in DNA: TGTGCCAGCAGCTTTCAATTAGCGGGGGACACAGATACGCAGTATTTT. Translating gives CASSFQLAGDTDTQYF. This chain links TRBV7-2 with TRBJ2-3, with 9 bases fitting TRBD2. V trimming: 3 bases; J trimming: 2 bases; junction bases outside the gene matches: 6. The CDR3 sequence is 16 residues long. Germline assignment: CDR1 SGHTA and CDR2 FQGNSA. The variable domain in full, completed from reference TRBV7-2 and TRBJ2-3, reads GAGVSQSPSNKVTEKGKDVELRCDPISGHTALYWYRQSLGQGLEFLIYFQGNSAPDKSGLPSDRFSAERTGGSVSTLTIQRTQQEDSAVYLCASSFQLAGDTDTQYFGPGTRLTVL.

This clone turned up a few times. This chain joins TRBV5-4 and TRBJ1-2; TRBD1 matches 9 bases. Germline assignment: CDR1 SGHNT and CDR2 YYREEE (reference sequence). V shed 4 bases, J shed 5 bases, and the junction held 6 bases outside the gene matches. The CDR3 consists of 14 residues. CDR3 protein: CASSLTGTGYGYTF. In nucleotides, the CDR3 is TGTGCCAGCAGCCTGACCGGGACAGGGTATGGCTACACCTTC.

The CDR3 here is CASSTLAKTNEKLFF. The CDR3 coding sequence is TGTGCCAGCAGCACCCTCGCGAAAACTAATGAAAAACTGTTTTTT. This chain joins TRBV7-9 and TRBJ1-4, with D unresolved. Looked up from germline, CDR1 is SEHNR and CDR2 is FQNEAQ (reference sequence). V was pared by 5 bases and J by 1 base, with 11 bases between. The CDR3 extends over 15 amino acids. Variable domain in full (rest from reference TRBV7-9 and TRBJ1-4): DTGVSQNPRHKITKRGQNVTFRCDPISEHNRLYWYRQTLGQGPEFLTYFQNEAQLEKSRLLSDRFSAERPKGSFSTLEIQRTEQGDSAMYLCASSTLAKTNEKLFFGSGTQLSVL.